This T cell receptor beta chain was documented in a study of beta chain features in type 1 diabetes. Turning to the study itself: When patients were set against healthy donors, age, gender and cell yields were similar.

V shed 5 bases and J 8 bases; nucleotides not matched to a gene: 11. CDR3 length: 15 amino acids. Looked up from germline, CDR1 is PRHDT and CDR2 is FYEKMQ (reference sequence). This clone has just a few counts. What it recognizes is unknown. Broader study findings: Researchers reported that naive, central memory and Treg TCRB repertoires appeared more similar in patients than in healthy donors. Among type 1 diabetes patients, VDJ junctions had fewer insertions and more deletions. In all four CD4+ subsets, TCRB CDR3 length was significantly, moderately reduced in type 1 diabetes.

The entirety of the isolated RNA underwent reverse transcription, so expressed TCRB transcripts were sequenced. Assay: immunoSEQ multiplex PCR; the TCRdb copy retains only in-frame clones and omits some. The sample holds roughly 730,000 clones, roughly an eighth seen once. The source of this sequence is a man between 18 and 29 years old with type 1 diabetes. The specimen sequenced was naive CD4+ T cells from blood. V usage is TRBV13 and J usage is TRBJ2-1; TRBD1 matches 8 bases. As DNA, the CDR3 is TGTGCCAGCAGCCCCGGACAGGGCCTTGGGGATGAGCAGTTCTTC. Protein product: CASSPGQGLGDEQFF.